This T cell receptor (beta chain) emerged from a study of blood T cell repertoires in COVID-19. Study in general: Samples taken during acute and convalescent COVID-19 were collected in the United States, Italy and Spain.

CDR1 is LGHDT and CDR2 is YNNKEL in the germline V gene (reference sequence). V shed 4 bases, J shed 1 base, and the junction held 6 bases outside the gene matches. The CDR3 has 15 amino acids. Original handling: Reference gene primer amplification in the assay estimated nucleated cell counts. Some clones are missing from TCRdb's copy, which holds only in-frame ones; the method was immunoSEQ multiplex PCR. The V and J calls and the clone size are those of that table, but D and trimming were determined from the DNA. Among roughly 250,000 clones, 75% to 85% were seen once, and the ten largest hold approximately 4.5%.

This sequence originates from a woman between 65 and 79 years old with acute or convalescent COVID-19. The specimen was peripheral blood. The rearrangement uses TRBV3-1 (or the pseudogene TRBV3-2) and TRBJ2-5; TRBD2 aligns across 7 bases. This CDR3 reads CASSRLSSGQETQYF. The CDR3 nucleotides read TGTGCCAGCAGCCGTTTATCTAGCGGCCAAGAGACCCAGTACTTC.